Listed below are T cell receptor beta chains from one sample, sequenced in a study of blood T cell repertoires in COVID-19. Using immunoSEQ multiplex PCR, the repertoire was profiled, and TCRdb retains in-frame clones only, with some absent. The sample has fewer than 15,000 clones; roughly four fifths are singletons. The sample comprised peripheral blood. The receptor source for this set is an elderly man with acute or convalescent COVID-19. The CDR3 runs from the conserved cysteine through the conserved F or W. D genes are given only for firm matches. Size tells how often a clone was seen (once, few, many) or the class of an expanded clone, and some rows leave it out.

cdr3_nt: TGTGCCAGCAGCCAAGGGGGTAGGGCAGGGGAAGTATACGAGCAGTACTTC
cdr3_aa: CASSQGGRAGEVYEQYF
j_call: TRBJ2-7
v_call: TRBV4-2
clone_size: -
d_call: -

cdr3_nt: TGTGCCAGCAGATATCCGGGACAGGGTTCGAAATCACCCCTCCACTTT
cdr3_aa: CASRYPGQGSKSPLHF
j_call: TRBJ1-6
v_call: TRBV6-4
clone_size: -
d_call: TRBD1

cdr3_nt: TGTGCCAGCAGTTACTCAGAGATTAACTATGGCTACACCTTC
cdr3_aa: CASSYSEINYGYTF
j_call: TRBJ1-2
v_call: TRBV6-6
clone_size: -
d_call: -

cdr3_nt: TGTGCCAGCAGTCCACTCCGCAGACAGATCTCTGGAAACACCATATATTTT
cdr3_aa: CASSPLRRQISGNTIYF
j_call: TRBJ1-3
v_call: TRBV6-6
clone_size: once
d_call: -

cdr3_nt: TGTGCCAGCCACTACAGGGTCTCCTACAATGAGCAGTTCTTC
cdr3_aa: CASHYRVSYNEQFF
j_call: TRBJ2-1
v_call: TRBV9
clone_size: -
d_call: -

cdr3_nt: TGTGCCAGCAGGCAGGATAGCAATCAGCCCCAGCATTTT
cdr3_aa: CASRQDSNQPQHF
j_call: TRBJ1-5
v_call: TRBV6-5
clone_size: -
d_call: -

cdr3_nt: TGCGCCAGCACAAAATTCGGGGACAGCTCCTACGAGCAGTACTTC
cdr3_aa: CASTKFGDSSYEQYF
j_call: TRBJ2-7
v_call: TRBV5-1
clone_size: -
d_call: TRBD1

cdr3_nt: TGTGCCAGCAGTTCGGGGACAGCAACTAATGAAAAACTGTTTTTT
cdr3_aa: CASSSGTATNEKLFF
j_call: TRBJ1-4
v_call: TRBV6-6
clone_size: once
d_call: TRBD1

cdr3_nt: TGTGCCACCAGTGACACTTCCGGGACAAGCAATCAGCCCCAGCATTTT
cdr3_aa: CATSDTSGTSNQPQHF
j_call: TRBJ1-5
v_call: TRBV24-1
clone_size: -
d_call: -

cdr3_nt: TGTGCCAGCAGTCCCAGACAGGGCAATCAGCCCCAGCATTTT
cdr3_aa: CASSPRQGNQPQHF
j_call: TRBJ1-5
v_call: TRBV27
clone_size: few
d_call: -

cdr3_nt: TGTGCCAGCAGCCAAGGACTCCAGGGGAGCACTGGAAACACCATATATTTT
cdr3_aa: CASSQGLQGSTGNTIYF
j_call: TRBJ1-3
v_call: TRBV3-1/TRBV3-2
clone_size: -
d_call: -

cdr3_nt: TGTGCCAGCAGCCCTTCCCAGAGGGAAGGAGAGACCCAGTACTTC
cdr3_aa: CASSPSQREGETQYF
j_call: TRBJ2-5
v_call: TRBV16
clone_size: -
d_call: -

cdr3_nt: TGCGCCAGCAGGAGGGCCAACAGTAATTCACCCCTCCACTTT
cdr3_aa: CASRRANSNSPLHF
j_call: TRBJ1-6
v_call: TRBV5-1
clone_size: few
d_call: -

cdr3_nt: TGTGCCAGCAGCTCGGAACTGACTCACTCTGGAAACACCATATATTTT
cdr3_aa: CASSSELTHSGNTIYF
j_call: TRBJ1-3
v_call: TRBV5-5
clone_size: -
d_call: -

cdr3_nt: TGTGCCACCAGCTTAGCGGACAGGGGCAATCAGCCCCAGCATTTT
cdr3_aa: CATSLADRGNQPQHF
j_call: TRBJ1-5
v_call: TRBV15
clone_size: -
d_call: TRBD1

cdr3_nt: TGTGCCAGCAGTGAAAGGCAGGGGGGTTACACCGGGGAGCTGTTTTTT
cdr3_aa: CASSERQGGYTGELFF
j_call: TRBJ2-2
v_call: TRBV2
clone_size: -
d_call: -

cdr3_nt: TGTGCCAGTAGTATAGAAGGCGACAGGCCCAACTATGGCTACACCTTC
cdr3_aa: CASSIEGDRPNYGYTF
j_call: TRBJ1-2
v_call: TRBV19
clone_size: -
d_call: -

cdr3_nt: TGCGCCAGCAGCCAAGATCAGGGCGTGGACTATGGCTACACCTTC
cdr3_aa: CASSQDQGVDYGYTF
j_call: TRBJ1-2
v_call: TRBV4-3
clone_size: -
d_call: -

cdr3_nt: TGTGCCAGCAGTTTTCAGAGGAATGAGGGCAATCAGCCCCAGCATTTT
cdr3_aa: CASSFQRNEGNQPQHF
j_call: TRBJ1-5
v_call: TRBV28
clone_size: -
d_call: -

cdr3_nt: TGTGCCTGGAGGGAACAGGGGGCAATCTACGAGCAGTACTTC
cdr3_aa: CAWREQGAIYEQYF
j_call: TRBJ2-7
v_call: TRBV30
clone_size: -
d_call: TRBD1

cdr3_nt: TGTGCCAGCAGCTCCCAGGGGGTTGACTATGGCTACACCTTC
cdr3_aa: CASSSQGVDYGYTF
j_call: TRBJ1-2
v_call: TRBV3-1/TRBV3-2
clone_size: -
d_call: TRBD1

cdr3_nt: TGTGCCAGCAGCCAAGATTCTATGGGACAGGGAGGCCCAGATACGCAGTATTTT
cdr3_aa: CASSQDSMGQGGPDTQYF
j_call: TRBJ2-3
v_call: TRBV3-1/TRBV3-2
clone_size: -
d_call: TRBD1

cdr3_nt: TGCGCCAGCAGCCAGGGGCTAGCGTCGGAGACCCAGTACTTC
cdr3_aa: CASSQGLASETQYF
j_call: TRBJ2-5
v_call: TRBV4-1
clone_size: -
d_call: -